The clone carrying this TCR beta chain was picked up a small number of times. Its antigen is not known. The record originates from a study of identical twins. Study-level points and caveats: When twins shared out-of-frame alpha sequences, those sequences had excess low generation probability. Out-of-frame TCR alpha sharing in monozygotic twins exceeded recombination model predictions. Without tracking the same donors, conclusions rested on cross-sectional statistical analysis.

CDR3 length equals 14 residues. TCRdb re-called the 5' RACE reads through MiXCR, storing one row per CDR3 protein. The sample has 200,000 to 250,000 distinct CDR3 sequences, approximately 7.8% seen once. These records were also assigned to another study, of yellow fever vaccine responses in identical twins. That work adds: Twins' vaccine T cell response reportedly seemed partly convergent, partly personalized.

The rearrangement joins TRBV21-1 to TRBJ1-2. TRBV21-1 constitutes a pseudogene. The receptor's source is a woman under 30 in good health. The sequenced sample consisted of CD8+ T cells sorted from blood. The CDR3 reads CASSNRRQGYGYTF. The CDR3 region has the DNA TGTGCCAGCAGCAACCGACGGCAGGGCTATGGCTACACCTTC.